This T cell receptor beta chain was identified during a study of early T cells in non-severe SARS-CoV-2 infection. Turning to the study itself: Investigators sequenced bulk RNA drawn from unsorted whole blood, and chains remained unpaired.

This clonotype has a count of ten or more. The junction and the germline gene differ at one end; a read error may be behind it. The TCR library protocol was used to attach unique molecular identifiers. These identifiers were attached to individual cDNA molecules. TCRdb used MiXCR to reprocess the 5' RACE reads, holding one entry per CDR3 protein. This table holds tens of thousands of distinct CDR3 sequences, roughly 6.2% found once. The CDR3 extends over 16 amino acids. Germline assignment: CDR1 SSHAT and CDR2 FNYEAQ (reference sequence). The origin of this receptor is an adult who was a healthcare worker with PCR-confirmed SARS-CoV-2 infection or an uninfected control (not recorded which). The sample taken for sequencing was whole blood. The V gene is TRBV7-7, the J gene TRBJ2-1; D is possibly TRBD1 (6 bases). DNA of the CDR3: TGTGCTAGCAGTGCAGTCGGGCAGGGGCCATACAATGAGCAGTTCTTC. This translates into CASSAVGQGPYNEQFF.